The sequence of this T cell receptor (beta chain) was determined in a study of T cell clonotyping in hematopoietic cell transplantation (dated by TCRdb to 2020 to 2022). Background on the whole study: Recipient samples taken before transplant were obtained following cytoreduction. Recruitment of patients ran from 2015 to January 2017, and follow-up continued until late 2020 or until death. A total of some 130 blood samples were gathered in the study from 30 to 40 consecutive transplant recipients along with their related donors. The full study reports these points: The sample size was limited and the cells went unsorted, which meant the CD4 and CD8 repertoire contributions could not be told apart. Just a small fraction of recipient repertoires overlapped with donor repertoires, and more than 95% appeared de novo at the given depth. Broader posttransplant TCR repertoire diversity was predicted by donor and pretransplant recipient Inverse Simpson Index values. After transplant, TCR diversity in recipients dropped, and pathologically expanded clonotypes climbed progressively between day 30 and day 180.

This clone showed up just once. Its antigen is not yet known. No clone much larger than this one lies a single base away; base qualities are absent. The time point tag for this specimen amounts to: recipient sample about 28 days before transplant, after cytoreduction. Blood from recipients was drawn roughly 28 days before transplant, then again at days 30, 100 and 180 after transplant. Nuclei Lysis Solution was used to extract genomic DNA from fresh or cryopreserved unfractionated peripheral blood mononuclear cells. TCR beta CDR3 regions were amplified from genomic DNA with the immunoSEQ assay, a bias-controlled multiplex PCR using V- and J-specific primers. A proprietary barcode and Illumina adapter sequences were added to the CDR3 amplicons in a second PCR step. An Illumina MiSeq instrument was used to sequence the CDR3 libraries. Per the original workflow: immunoSEQ Analyzer 3.0 was used for export and quality control, with R Bioconductor and Immunarch used for downstream analyses. Only productive rearrangements within the normalized downsampled data set were used in the calculation of repertoire metrics. Pathologically expanded clonotypes were defined as those larger than 5 templates in the normalized cohort. Repertoire diversity was measured with the Inverse Simpson Index. The non-normalized data set was used for CMV-specificity analyses so that all clonotypes could be captured. Not all clones reach the TCRdb copy of this immuneACCESS table, which keeps in-frame sequences only. Checked studies attribute under half of the gap to unresolved V genes and leave the rest unexplained. The V and J calls and clone size were taken over from that table, and D and trimming were inferred from the DNA. The sample yields 20,000 to 30,000 clones; roughly 82% were counted once. Clones ranked in the top ten supply more than 20% of the sample.

V sheds 6 bases and J sheds 4 bases, leaving 18 bases between their ends. The germline V gene specifies SGHTA as CDR1 and FQGNSA as CDR2. The CDR3 goes from the cysteine to the phenylalanine over 15 residues. Only the CDR3 DNA stays, 45 bases, in frame from base 1. This sample comprised peripheral blood mononuclear cells, obtained before stem cell transplant. In this chain, TRBV7-2 is recombined with TRBJ1-2; the D region possibly corresponds to TRBD1 (6 bases align). The sequence was collected from a woman aged 60-75 years with acute myeloid leukemia. Some clones in this sample may be carry-over from other donors' samples. The sequenced DNA is TGTGCCAGCAGGCCTAGCAGGGGTCTTACCTATGGCTACACCTTC. This gives the protein CASRPSRGLTYGYTF.